The 10 T cell receptor beta chains listed next were all sequenced from one sample in a study of spatial heterogeneity in lung cancer. Regarding time point: blood at routine non-recurrence follow-up after resection. No cells were sorted before sequencing. The whole RNA sequenced was extracted from tumor, nontumor lung or frozen PBMC. Using its own MiXCR run on the 5' RACE reads, TCRdb lists one record per CDR3 protein. The sample yields roughly 120,000 distinct CDR3 sequences, 9% to 15% seen once. The sample was PBMCs, taken at follow-up. The receptors shown here come from a male donor with early-stage non-small cell lung cancer.

This clonotype was seen many times. The chain recombines TRBV10-3 with TRBJ2-7, with D possibly matching TRBD2 (5 bases). The germline V gene encodes CDR1 ENHRY and CDR2 SYGVKD. Trimming took off 8 bases at V and 5 bases at J, with 10 bases between the two ends. The CDR3 is made up of 11 amino acids. CDR3 nucleotides: TGTGCCATCGGTCGGGGAGACGAGCAGTACTTC. Its protein product is CAIGRGDEQYF.

This clonotype was picked up many times. The rearrangement joins TRBV7-2 to TRBJ2-2; TRBD2 aligns across 15 bases. Germline V gene data show CDR1 as SGHTA and CDR2 as FQGNSA. Unmatched junction bases numbered 2, after V lost 5 bases and J lost 7 bases. This CDR3 is built from 15 residues. CDR3 residues: CASSGLAGGRGELFF. CDR3 DNA sequence: TGTGCCAGCAGCGGACTAGCGGGGGGGCGCGGGGAGCTGTTTTTT.

This clonotype was detected only a few times. The rearrangement uses TRBV4-1 and TRBJ2-1, with D unclear. Trimming left V 1 base short and J 0 bases short, with 13 bases between. CDR1 is MGHRA, CDR2 YSYEKL, per germline. The CDR3 extends over 17 amino acids. The CDR3 region has the DNA TGCGCCAGCAGCCAAGGAAGTTCGCGAAGCTCCTACAATGAGCAGTTCTTC. Encoded protein: CASSQGSSRSSYNEQFF.

In its sample, this clonotype was seen many times. V gene TRBV7-2 combines with J gene TRBJ2-5; D call uncertain. The length of the CDR3 is 13 residues. With 5 bases removed from V and 4 bases from J, the gap between germline ends came to 11 bases. The V gene's germline CDR1 is SGHTA and CDR2 FQGNSA. For the CDR3, the DNA is TGTGCCAGCAGCCTACAGACCGGAGAGACCCAGTACTTC. Translated: CASSLQTGETQYF.

The chain is built from TRBV7-8 and TRBJ2-1; 11 bases map to TRBD2. Germline trimming cut 3 bases from V and 0 bases from J; bases unmatched to any gene: 7. The CDR3 loop spans 18 amino acids. Germline V gene data show CDR1 as SGHVS and CDR2 as FQNEAQ. CDR3: CASSFRTSGPSSYNEQFF. The DNA of the CDR3 is TGTGCCAGCAGCTTCCGGACTAGCGGGCCCAGCTCCTACAATGAGCAGTTCTTC.

The chain joins TRBV5-1 to TRBJ2-7; 11 bases match TRBD1. The trim removed 4 bases at V and 7 bases at J, leaving 7 bases unmatched. This CDR3 has 14 residues. Germline CDR1 SGHRS, CDR2 YFSETQ. In nucleotides, the CDR3 is TGCGCCAGCAGCCAAAGGACAGGGGGCGAAGAGCAGTACTTC. Amino acid sequence: CASSQRTGGEEQYF.

V usage is TRBV9 and J usage is TRBJ1-6; unclear D gene. Germline V gene lookup returns CDR1 SGDLS and CDR2 YYNGEE. Trimming took off 0 bases at V and 5 bases at J, with 6 bases between the two ends. The CDR3 consists of 14 residues. Here the CDR3 reads CASSVAWDNSPLHF. CDR3 bases: TGTGCCAGCAGCGTAGCGTGGGATAATTCACCCCTCCACTTT.

V gene TRBV20-1 combines with J gene TRBJ2-3; 7 nucleotides agree with TRBD2. CDR1 DFQATT and CDR2 SNEGSKA come from the germline V gene (reference sequence). V gave up 3 bases and J gave up 1 base; unmatched junction bases: 10. The length of the CDR3 is 16 residues. The DNA for the CDR3 is TGCAGTGCTAGCCCCCGGACTAGTTCTGGCACAGATACGCAGTATTTT. Translating gives CSASPRTSSGTDTQYF.

This clonotype was seen repeatedly, ten times or more. This rearrangement joins TRBV13 to TRBJ2-1; TRBD1 matches at 8 bases. Germline CDR1 and CDR2: PRHDT and FYEKMQ (reference sequence). V lost 5 bases, J lost 3 bases, and 6 bases stayed unmatched. This CDR3 is built from 15 residues. CDR3 residues: CASSPPTGGYNEQFF. Here the CDR3 DNA reads TGTGCCAGCAGCCCTCCCACAGGGGGCTACAATGAGCAGTTCTTC.

V usage is TRBV7-8 and J usage is TRBJ2-3; D is unresolved. Germline V lookup: CDR1 SGHVS, CDR2 FQNEAQ. The CDR3 consists of 13 residues. With 4 bases removed from V and 1 base from J, the gap between germline ends came to 6 bases. The CDR3 spells CASSSVGTDTQYF. In DNA, the CDR3 is TGTGCCAGCAGCTCCGTTGGCACAGATACGCAGTATTTT.